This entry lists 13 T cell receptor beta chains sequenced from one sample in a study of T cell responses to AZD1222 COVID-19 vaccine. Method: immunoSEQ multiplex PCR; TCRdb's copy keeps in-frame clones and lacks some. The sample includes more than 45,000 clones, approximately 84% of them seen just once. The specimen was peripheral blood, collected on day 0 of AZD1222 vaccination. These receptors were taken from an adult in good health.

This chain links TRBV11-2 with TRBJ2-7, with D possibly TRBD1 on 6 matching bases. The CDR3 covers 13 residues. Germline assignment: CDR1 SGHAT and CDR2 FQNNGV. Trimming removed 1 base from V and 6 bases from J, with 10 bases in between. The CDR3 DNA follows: TGTGCCAGCAGCTTAGGGACAGCAGGCGAGCAGTACTTC. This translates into CASSLGTAGEQYF.

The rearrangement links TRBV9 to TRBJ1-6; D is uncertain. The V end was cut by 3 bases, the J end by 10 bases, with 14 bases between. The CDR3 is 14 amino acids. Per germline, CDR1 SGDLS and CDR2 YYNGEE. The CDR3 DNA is TGTGCCAGCAGCGCAGAAGGGCGTCGGTCACCCCTCCACTTT. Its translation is CASSAEGRRSPLHF.

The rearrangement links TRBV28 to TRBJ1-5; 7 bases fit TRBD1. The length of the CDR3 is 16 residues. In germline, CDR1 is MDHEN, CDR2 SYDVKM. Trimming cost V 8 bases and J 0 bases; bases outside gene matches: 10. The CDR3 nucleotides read TGTGCCAGCTGGGGGGACAGATATTATAGCAATCAGCCCCAGCATTTT. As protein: CASWGDRYYSNQPQHF.

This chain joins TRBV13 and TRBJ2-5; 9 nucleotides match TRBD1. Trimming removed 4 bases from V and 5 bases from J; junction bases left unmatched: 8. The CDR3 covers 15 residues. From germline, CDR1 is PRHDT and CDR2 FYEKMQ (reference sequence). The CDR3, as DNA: TGTGCCAGCAGCTCCTACAGACAGGGGGGGGAGACCCAGTACTTC. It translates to CASSSYRQGGETQYF.

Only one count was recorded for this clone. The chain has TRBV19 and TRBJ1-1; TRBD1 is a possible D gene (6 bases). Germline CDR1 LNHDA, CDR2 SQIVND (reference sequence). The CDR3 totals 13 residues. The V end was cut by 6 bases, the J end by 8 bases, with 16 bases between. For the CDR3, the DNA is TGTGCCAGTAGCGTACTCCCGGGACACGAAGCTTTCTTT. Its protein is CASSVLPGHEAFF.

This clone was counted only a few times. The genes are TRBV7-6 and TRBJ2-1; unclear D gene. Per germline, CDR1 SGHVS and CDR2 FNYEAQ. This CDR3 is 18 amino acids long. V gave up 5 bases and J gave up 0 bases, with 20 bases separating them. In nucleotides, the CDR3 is TGTGCCAGCAGCCGGAACCGCCCGGCGTCCCACTCCTACAATGAGCAGTTCTTC. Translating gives CASSRNRPASHSYNEQFF.

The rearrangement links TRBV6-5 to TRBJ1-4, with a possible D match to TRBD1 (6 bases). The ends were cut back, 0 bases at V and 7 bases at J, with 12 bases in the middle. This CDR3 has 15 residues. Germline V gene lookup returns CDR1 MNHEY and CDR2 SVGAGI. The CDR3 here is CASSYSGGASEKLFF. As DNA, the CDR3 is TGTGCCAGCAGTTACTCGGGGGGCGCGAGTGAAAAACTGTTTTTT.

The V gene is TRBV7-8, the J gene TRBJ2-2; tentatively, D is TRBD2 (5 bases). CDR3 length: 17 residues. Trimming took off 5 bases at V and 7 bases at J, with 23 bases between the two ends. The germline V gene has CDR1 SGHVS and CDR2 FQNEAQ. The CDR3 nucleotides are TGTGCCAGCAGCCCATGGGCTGAGGGCCCGGCGGGCGGGGAGCTGTTTTTT. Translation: CASSPWAEGPAGGELFF.

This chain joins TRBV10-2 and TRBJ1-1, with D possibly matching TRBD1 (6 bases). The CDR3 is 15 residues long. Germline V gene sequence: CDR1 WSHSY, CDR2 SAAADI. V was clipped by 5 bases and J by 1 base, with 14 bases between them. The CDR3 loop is CASSHAGESNTEAFF. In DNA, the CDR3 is TGCGCCAGCAGTCATGCAGGGGAGTCGAACACTGAAGCTTTCTTT.

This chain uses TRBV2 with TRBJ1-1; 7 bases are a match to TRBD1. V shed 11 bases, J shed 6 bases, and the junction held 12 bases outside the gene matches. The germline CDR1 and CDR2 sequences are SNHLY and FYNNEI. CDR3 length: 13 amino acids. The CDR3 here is CARHQGGVAEAFF. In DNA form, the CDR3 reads TGTGCCCGACACCAGGGGGGGGTGGCTGAAGCTTTCTTT.

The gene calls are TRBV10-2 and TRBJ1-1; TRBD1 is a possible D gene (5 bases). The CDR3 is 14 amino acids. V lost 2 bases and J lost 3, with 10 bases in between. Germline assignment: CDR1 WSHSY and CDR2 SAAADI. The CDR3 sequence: CASSEPAGDTEAFF. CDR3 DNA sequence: TGCGCCAGCAGTGAGCCAGCGGGGGACACTGAAGCTTTCTTT.

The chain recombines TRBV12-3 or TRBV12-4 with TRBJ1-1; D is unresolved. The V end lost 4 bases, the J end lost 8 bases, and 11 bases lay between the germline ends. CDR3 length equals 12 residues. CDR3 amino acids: CASSSGPGEAFF. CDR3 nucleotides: TGTGCCAGCAGTTCCGGACCGGGAGAAGCTTTCTTT.

DNA for the CDR3: TGTGCCAGCAGCTTAGAAGGTCGGGGCTACACCTTC. This gives the protein CASSLEGRGYTF. The chain employs TRBV11-2 and TRBJ1-2; D not resolved. The V gene lost 0 bases and the J gene lost 8 bases, with 7 bases spanning the gap. This CDR3 contains 12 residues. The V gene's germline CDR1 is SGHAT and CDR2 FQNNGV.